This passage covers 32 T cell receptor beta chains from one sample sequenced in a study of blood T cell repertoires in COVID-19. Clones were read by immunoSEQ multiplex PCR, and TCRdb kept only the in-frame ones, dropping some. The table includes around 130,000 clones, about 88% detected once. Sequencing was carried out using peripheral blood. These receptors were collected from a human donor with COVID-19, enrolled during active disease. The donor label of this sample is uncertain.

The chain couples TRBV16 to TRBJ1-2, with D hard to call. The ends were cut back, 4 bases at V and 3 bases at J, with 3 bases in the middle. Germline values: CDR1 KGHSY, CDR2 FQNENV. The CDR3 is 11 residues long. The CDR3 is CASSPHYGYTF. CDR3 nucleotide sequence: TGTGCCAGCAGCCCTCACTATGGCTACACCTTC.

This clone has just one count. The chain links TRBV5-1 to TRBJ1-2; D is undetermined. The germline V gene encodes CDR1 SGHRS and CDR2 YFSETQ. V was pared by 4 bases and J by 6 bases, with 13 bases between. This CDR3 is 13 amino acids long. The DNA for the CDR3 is TGCGCCAGCAGCAGCGGCCAAAGGCATGGCTACACCTTC. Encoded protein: CASSSGQRHGYTF.

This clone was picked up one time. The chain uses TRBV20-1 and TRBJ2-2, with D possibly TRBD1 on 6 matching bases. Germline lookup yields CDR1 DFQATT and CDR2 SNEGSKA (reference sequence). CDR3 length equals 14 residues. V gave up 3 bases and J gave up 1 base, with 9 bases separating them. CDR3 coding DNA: TGCAGTGCTAGTTTGGGACAGAACACCGGGGAGCTGTTTTTT. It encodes CSASLGQNTGELFF.

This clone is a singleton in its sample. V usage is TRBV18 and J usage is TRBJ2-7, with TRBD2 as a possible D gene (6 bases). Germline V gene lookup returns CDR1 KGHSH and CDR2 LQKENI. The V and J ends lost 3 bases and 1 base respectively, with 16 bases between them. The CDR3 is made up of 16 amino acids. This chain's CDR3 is CASSPRLEGRSYEQYF. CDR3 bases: TGTGCCAGCTCACCCCGACTGGAGGGCCGTTCCTACGAGCAGTACTTC. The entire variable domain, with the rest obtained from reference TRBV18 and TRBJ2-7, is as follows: NAGVMQNPRHLVRRRGQEARLRCSPMKGHSHVYWYRQLPEEGLKFMVYLQKENIIDESGMPKERFSAEFPKEGPSILRIQQVVRGDSAAYFCASSPRLEGRSYEQYFGPGTRLTVT.

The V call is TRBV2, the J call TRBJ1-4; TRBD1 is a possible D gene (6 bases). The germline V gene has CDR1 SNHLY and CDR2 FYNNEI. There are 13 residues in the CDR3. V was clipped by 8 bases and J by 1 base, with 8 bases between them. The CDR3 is CASGTQTNEKLFF. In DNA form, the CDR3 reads TGTGCCAGCGGGACACAAACTAATGAAAAACTGTTTTTT.

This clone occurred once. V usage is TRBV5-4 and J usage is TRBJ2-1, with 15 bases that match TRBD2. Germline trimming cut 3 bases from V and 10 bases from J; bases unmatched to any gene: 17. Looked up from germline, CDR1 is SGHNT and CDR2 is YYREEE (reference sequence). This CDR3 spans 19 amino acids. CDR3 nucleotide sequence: TGTGCCAGCAGCTCACCGGGACTAGCGGGGGGCCCTCCATTATTGGAGCAGTTCTTC. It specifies CASSSPGLAGGPPLLEQFF.

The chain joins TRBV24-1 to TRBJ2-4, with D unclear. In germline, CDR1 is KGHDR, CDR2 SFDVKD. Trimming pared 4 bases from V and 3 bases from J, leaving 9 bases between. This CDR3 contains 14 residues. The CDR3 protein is CATSDVRDKNIQYF. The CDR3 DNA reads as TGTGCCACCAGTGACGTGAGAGACAAAAACATTCAGTACTTC.

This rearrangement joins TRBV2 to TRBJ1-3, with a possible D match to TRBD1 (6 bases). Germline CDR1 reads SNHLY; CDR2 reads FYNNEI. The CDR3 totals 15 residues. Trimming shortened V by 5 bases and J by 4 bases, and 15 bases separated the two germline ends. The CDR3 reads CASSKTGFSGNTIYF. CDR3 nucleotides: TGTGCCAGCAGTAAAACAGGGTTTTCGGGAAACACCATATATTTT.

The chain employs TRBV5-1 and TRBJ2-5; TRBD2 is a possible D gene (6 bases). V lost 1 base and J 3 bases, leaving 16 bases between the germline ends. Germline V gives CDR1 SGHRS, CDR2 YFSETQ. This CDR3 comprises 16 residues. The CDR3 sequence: CASSLSGLGYEETQYF. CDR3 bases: TGCGCCAGCAGCTTGAGCGGGCTCGGATACGAAGAGACCCAGTACTTC.

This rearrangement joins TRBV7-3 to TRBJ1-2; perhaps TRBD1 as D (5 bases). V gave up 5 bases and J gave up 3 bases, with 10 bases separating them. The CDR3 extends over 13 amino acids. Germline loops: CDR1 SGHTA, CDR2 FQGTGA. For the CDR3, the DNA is TGTGCCAGCAGCCTCGGGGGGGACTATGGCTACACCTTC. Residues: CASSLGGDYGYTF. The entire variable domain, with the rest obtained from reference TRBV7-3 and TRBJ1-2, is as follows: GAGVSQTPSNKVTEKGKYVELRCDPISGHTALYWYRQSLGQGPEFLIYFQGTGAADDSGLPNDRFFAVRPEGSVSTLKIQRTERGDSAVYLCASSLGGDYGYTFGSGTRLTVV.

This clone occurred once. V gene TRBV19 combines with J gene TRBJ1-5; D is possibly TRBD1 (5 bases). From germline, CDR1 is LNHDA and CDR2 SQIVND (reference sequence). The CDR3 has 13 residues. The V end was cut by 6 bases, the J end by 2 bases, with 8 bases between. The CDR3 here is CASRLGGNQPQHF. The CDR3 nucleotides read TGTGCCAGTAGGTTAGGGGGCAATCAGCCCCAGCATTTT. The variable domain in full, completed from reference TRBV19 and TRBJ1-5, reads DGGITQSPKYLFRKEGQNVTLSCEQNLNHDAMYWYRQDPGQGLRLIYYSQIVNDFQKGDIAEGYSVSREKKESFPLTVTSAQKNPTAFYLCASRLGGNQPQHFGDGTRLSIL.

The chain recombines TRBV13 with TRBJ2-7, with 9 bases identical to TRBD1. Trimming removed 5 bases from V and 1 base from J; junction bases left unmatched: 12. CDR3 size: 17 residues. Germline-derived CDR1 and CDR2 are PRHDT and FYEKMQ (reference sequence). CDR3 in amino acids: CASSPDPRDRESYEQYF. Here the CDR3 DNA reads TGTGCCAGCAGCCCAGACCCCCGGGACAGGGAATCCTACGAGCAGTACTTC.

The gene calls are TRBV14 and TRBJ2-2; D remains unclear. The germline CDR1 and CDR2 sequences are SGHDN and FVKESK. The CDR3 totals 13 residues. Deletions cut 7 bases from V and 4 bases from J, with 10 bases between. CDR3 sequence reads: CASTVGPTGELFF. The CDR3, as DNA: TGTGCCAGCACCGTGGGCCCCACCGGGGAGCTGTTTTTT.

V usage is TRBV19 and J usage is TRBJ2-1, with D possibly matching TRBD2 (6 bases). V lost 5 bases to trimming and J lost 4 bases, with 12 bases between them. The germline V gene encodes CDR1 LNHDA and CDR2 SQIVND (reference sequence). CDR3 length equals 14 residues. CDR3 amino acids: CASSDLGTYNEQFF. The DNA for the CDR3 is TGTGCCAGTAGTGATCTGGGGACTTACAATGAGCAGTTCTTC.

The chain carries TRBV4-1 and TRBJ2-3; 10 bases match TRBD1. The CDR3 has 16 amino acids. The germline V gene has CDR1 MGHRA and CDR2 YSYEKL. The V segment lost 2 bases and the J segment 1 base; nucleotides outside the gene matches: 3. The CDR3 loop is CASSQQDRGGTDTQYF. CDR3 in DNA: TGCGCCAGCAGCCAACAGGACAGGGGGGGCACAGATACGCAGTATTTT.

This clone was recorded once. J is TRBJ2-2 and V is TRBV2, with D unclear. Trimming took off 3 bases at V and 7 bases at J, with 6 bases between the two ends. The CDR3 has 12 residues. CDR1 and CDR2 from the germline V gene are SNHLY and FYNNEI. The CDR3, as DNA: TGTGCCAGCAGTGATATCGGCGGGGAGCTGTTTTTT. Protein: CASSDIGGELFF.

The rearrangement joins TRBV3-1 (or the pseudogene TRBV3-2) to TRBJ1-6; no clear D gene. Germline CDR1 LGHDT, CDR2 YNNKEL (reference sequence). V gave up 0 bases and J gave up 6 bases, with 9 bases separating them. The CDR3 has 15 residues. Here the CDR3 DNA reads TGTGCCAGCAGCCAAGAGGGCAGCCCTAATTCACCCCTCCACTTT. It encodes CASSQEGSPNSPLHF.

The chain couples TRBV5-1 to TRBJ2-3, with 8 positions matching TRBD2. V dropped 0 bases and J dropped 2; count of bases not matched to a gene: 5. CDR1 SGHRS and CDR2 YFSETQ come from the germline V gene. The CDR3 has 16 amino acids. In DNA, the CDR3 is TGCGCCAGCAGCTTGGTTAGCGGGGTCGCCACAGATACGCAGTATTTT. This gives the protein CASSLVSGVATDTQYF.

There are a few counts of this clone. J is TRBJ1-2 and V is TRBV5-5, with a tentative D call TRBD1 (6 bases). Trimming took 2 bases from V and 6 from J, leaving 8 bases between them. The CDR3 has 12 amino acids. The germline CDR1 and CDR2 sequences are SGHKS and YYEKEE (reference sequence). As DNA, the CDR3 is TGTGCCAGCAGCTTATGGACAGATGGCTACACCTTC. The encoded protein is CASSLWTDGYTF.

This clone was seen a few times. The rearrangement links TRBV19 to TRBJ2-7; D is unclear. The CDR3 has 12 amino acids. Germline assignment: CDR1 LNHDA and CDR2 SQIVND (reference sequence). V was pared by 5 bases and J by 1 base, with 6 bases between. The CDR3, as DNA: TGTGCCAGTAGTCCCGGTTCCTACGAGCAGTACTTC. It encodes CASSPGSYEQYF.

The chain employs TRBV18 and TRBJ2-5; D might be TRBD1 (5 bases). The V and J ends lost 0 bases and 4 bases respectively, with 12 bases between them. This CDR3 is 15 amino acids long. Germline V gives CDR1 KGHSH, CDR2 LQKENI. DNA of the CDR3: TGTGCCAGCTCACCACCGCTGCAGGGAACAGAGACCCAGTACTTC. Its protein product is CASSPPLQGTETQYF. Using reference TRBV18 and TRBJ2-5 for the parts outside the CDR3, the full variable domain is NAGVMQNPRHLVRRRGQEARLRCSPMKGHSHVYWYRQLPEEGLKFMVYLQKENIIDESGMPKERFSAEFPKEGPSILRIQQVVRGDSAAYFCASSPPLQGTETQYFGPGTRLLVL.

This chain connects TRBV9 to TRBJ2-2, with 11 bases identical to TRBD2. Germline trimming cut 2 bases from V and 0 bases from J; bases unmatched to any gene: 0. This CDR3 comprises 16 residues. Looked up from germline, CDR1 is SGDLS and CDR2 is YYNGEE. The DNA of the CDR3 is TGTGCCAGCAGCGTGGGACTAGCGGCGAACACCGGGGAGCTGTTTTTT. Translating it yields CASSVGLAANTGELFF.

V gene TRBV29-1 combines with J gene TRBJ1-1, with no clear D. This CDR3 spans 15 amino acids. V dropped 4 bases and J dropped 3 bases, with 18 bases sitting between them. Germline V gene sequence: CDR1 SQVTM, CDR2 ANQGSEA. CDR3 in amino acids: CSVGLLDGGYTEAFF. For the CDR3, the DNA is TGCAGCGTTGGACTCCTTGATGGCGGGTACACTGAAGCTTTCTTT.

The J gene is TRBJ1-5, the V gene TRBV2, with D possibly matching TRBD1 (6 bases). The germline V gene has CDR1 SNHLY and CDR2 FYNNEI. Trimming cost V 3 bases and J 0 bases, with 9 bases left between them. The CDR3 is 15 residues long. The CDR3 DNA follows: TGTGCCAGCAGTGACAGGGGACATAGCAATCAGCCCCAGCATTTT. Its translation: CASSDRGHSNQPQHF.

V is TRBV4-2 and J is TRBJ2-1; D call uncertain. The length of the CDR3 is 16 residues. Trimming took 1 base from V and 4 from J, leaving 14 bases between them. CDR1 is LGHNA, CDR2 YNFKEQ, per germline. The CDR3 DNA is TGTGCCAGCAGCCAAGCGGCGGCAGCCTATTACAATGAGCAGTTCTTC. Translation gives CASSQAAAAYYNEQFF.

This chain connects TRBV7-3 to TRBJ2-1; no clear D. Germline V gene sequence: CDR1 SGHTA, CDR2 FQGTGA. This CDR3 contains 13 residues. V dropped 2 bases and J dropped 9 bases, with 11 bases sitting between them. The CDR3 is CASSLGSFGEQFF. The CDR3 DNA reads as TGTGCCAGCAGCTTAGGTAGCTTCGGTGAGCAGTTCTTC.

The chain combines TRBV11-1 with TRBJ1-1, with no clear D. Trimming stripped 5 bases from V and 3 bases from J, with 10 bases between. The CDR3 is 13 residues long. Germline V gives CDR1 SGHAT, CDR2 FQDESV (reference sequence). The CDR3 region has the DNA TGTGCCAGCAGCCATGACCGGGACACTGAAGCTTTCTTT. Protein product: CASSHDRDTEAFF.

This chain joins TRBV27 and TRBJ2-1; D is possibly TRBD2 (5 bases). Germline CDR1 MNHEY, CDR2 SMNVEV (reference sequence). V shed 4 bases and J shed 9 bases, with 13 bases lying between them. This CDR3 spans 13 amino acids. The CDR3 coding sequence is TGTGCCAGCAGTTCTTTCCTAGCAGGTGAGCAGTTCTTC. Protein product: CASSSFLAGEQFF.

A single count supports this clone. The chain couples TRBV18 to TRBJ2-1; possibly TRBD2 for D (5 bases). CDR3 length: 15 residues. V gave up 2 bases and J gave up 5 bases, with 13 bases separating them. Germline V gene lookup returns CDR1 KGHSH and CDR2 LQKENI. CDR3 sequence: CASSPYPSLDNEQFF. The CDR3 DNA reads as TGTGCCAGCTCACCATATCCCTCACTAGACAATGAGCAGTTCTTC.

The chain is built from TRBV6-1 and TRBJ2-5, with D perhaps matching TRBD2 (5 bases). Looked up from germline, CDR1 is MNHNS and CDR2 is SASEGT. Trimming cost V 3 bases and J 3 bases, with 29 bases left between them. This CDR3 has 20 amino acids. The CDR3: CASSERGRPRTKTKEETQYF. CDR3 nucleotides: TGTGCCAGCAGTGAGCGAGGGAGACCTCGTACAAAGACCAAGGAAGAGACCCAGTACTTC.

This chain's CDR3 is CASSSQAGDYNEQFF. The CDR3 nucleotides read TGTGCCAGCAGCTCACAGGCAGGGGACTACAATGAGCAGTTCTTC. This chain joins TRBV7-3 and TRBJ2-1, with a weak D call TRBD1 (6 bases). V was trimmed by 4 bases and J by 3 bases, leaving 13 bases between them. The CDR3 has 15 amino acids. The germline V gene has CDR1 SGHTA and CDR2 FQGTGA.

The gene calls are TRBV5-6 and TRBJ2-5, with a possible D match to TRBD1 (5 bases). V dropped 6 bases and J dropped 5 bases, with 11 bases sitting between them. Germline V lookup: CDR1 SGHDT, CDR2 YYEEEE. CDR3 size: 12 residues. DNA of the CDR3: TGTGCCAGCAAAGGGGCGCGGGAGACCCAGTACTTC. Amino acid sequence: CASKGARETQYF.